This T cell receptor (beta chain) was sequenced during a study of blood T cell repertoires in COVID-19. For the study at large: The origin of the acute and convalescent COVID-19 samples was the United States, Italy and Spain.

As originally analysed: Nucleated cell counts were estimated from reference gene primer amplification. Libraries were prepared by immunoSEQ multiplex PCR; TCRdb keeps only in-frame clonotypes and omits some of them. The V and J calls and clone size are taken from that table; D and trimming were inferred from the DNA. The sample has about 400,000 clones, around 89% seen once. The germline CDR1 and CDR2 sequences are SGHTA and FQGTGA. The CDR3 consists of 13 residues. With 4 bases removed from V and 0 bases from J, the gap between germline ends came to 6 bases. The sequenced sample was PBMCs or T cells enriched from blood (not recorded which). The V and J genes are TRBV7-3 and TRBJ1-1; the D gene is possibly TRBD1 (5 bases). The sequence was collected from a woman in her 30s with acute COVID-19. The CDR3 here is CASSWGLNTEAFF. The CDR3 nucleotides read TGTGCCAGCAGCTGGGGCCTGAACACTGAAGCTTTCTTT.